Here is one T cell receptor beta chain with its context. This specimen comes from a study of T cell changes during pregnancy in multiple sclerosis. V lost 0 bases, J lost 7 bases, and 4 bases stayed unmatched. The CDR3 is 14 amino acids. Germline lookup yields CDR1 LNHNV and CDR2 YYDKDF (reference sequence). Sequencing used immunoSEQ multiplex PCR; TCRdb keeps in-frame clones, though not all of them. Of 35,000 or so clones detected, approximately 90% appear once; the ten largest clones hold approximately 0.45%. This receptor was identified in a female donor with multiple sclerosis, enrolled in a pregnancy study. The chain is built from TRBV15 and TRBJ2-7, with TRBD1 identical over 9 bases. Sequencing used CD4+ T cells from peripheral blood mononuclear cells, obtained after pregnancy. The CDR3 DNA reads TGTGCCACCAGCAGAGATGGGACAGGGTTGGAGCAGTACTTC. As protein: CATSRDGTGLEQYF.